A selection of T cell receptor beta chains follows, all from one sample in a study of cytotoxic CD8 clonotypes in ibrutinib-treated CLL. Only in-frame clones appear in the TCRdb table, and some are missing; sequencing was by immunoSEQ multiplex PCR. The sample comprises some 80,000 clones, around 75% of which are singletons, and more than 4.5% rests with the top ten. The sample here was PBMCs, taken after 12 months of ibrutinib treatment. The receptors originated from a human donor with chronic lymphocytic leukemia. Each CDR3 is given with its conserved first and last residue. The order of the fields is V gene, clone size, D gene, J gene, CDR3 DNA, CDR3 protein. D genes are given only for firm matches. Part of the rows lack a size; the others show once, few, many or a class for expanded clones.

v_call: TRBV7-8
clone_size: NA
d_call: NA
j_call: TRBJ1-2
cdr3_nt: TGTGCCAGCAGCTTAGTGTCGGCTAACTATGGCTACACCTTC
cdr3_aa: CASSLVSANYGYTF

v_call: TRBV7-3
clone_size: NA
d_call: NA
j_call: TRBJ2-7
cdr3_nt: TGTGCCAGCAGCTCCTGGGGCGGGCCCTACGAGCAGTACTTC
cdr3_aa: CASSSWGGPYEQYF

v_call: TRBV13
clone_size: NA
d_call: TRBD2
j_call: TRBJ2-1
cdr3_nt: TGTGCCAGCAGCCTAGAGCGGGGGTCCTACAATGAGCAGTTCTTC
cdr3_aa: CASSLERGSYNEQFF

v_call: TRBV7-2
clone_size: few
d_call: NA
j_call: TRBJ2-6
cdr3_nt: TGTGCCAGCGCCTGGGGGCCCCACTCTGGGGCCAACGTCCTGACTTTC
cdr3_aa: CASAWGPHSGANVLTF

v_call: TRBV5-1
clone_size: NA
d_call: TRBD2
j_call: TRBJ2-3
cdr3_nt: TGCGCCAGCACCCAGGGGCGTAGCGGGAGGTTAGATACGCAGTATTTT
cdr3_aa: CASTQGRSGRLDTQYF

v_call: TRBV19
clone_size: NA
d_call: NA
j_call: TRBJ2-7
cdr3_nt: TGTGCCAGTAGTGCCCCGGGACCCTACTCCTACGAGCAGTACTTC
cdr3_aa: CASSAPGPYSYEQYF

v_call: TRBV10-3
clone_size: NA
d_call: NA
j_call: TRBJ2-7
cdr3_nt: TGTGCCATCAGTGAGCAAGCAGGAGAATACGAGCAGTACTTC
cdr3_aa: CAISEQAGEYEQYF

v_call: TRBV5-1
clone_size: NA
d_call: TRBD2
j_call: TRBJ2-3
cdr3_nt: TGCGCCAGCACTAGCGGGAGAACCACAGATACGCAGTATTTT
cdr3_aa: CASTSGRTTDTQYF

v_call: TRBV27
clone_size: NA
d_call: NA
j_call: TRBJ1-1
cdr3_nt: TGTGCCAGCAGTCCAGGACAAGAGAACACTGAAGCTTTCTTT
cdr3_aa: CASSPGQENTEAFF

v_call: TRBV2
clone_size: NA
d_call: TRBD1
j_call: TRBJ1-1
cdr3_nt: TGTGCCAGCAGCCCTAACAGGGGCACTGAAGCTTTCTTT
cdr3_aa: CASSPNRGTEAFF

v_call: TRBV7-9
clone_size: few
d_call: NA
j_call: TRBJ1-4
cdr3_nt: TGTGCCAGCAGCTTACAGAGGTTTTCCCAAACTAATGAAAAACTGTTTTTT
cdr3_aa: CASSLQRFSQTNEKLFF

v_call: TRBV5-6
clone_size: NA
d_call: NA
j_call: TRBJ1-5
cdr3_nt: TGTGCCAGCAGCCTGGGTGGGGACAATCAGCCCCAGCATTTT
cdr3_aa: CASSLGGDNQPQHF

v_call: TRBV5-1
clone_size: NA
d_call: NA
j_call: TRBJ2-5
cdr3_nt: TGCGCCAGCAGTCCCCCCGCTGTCGGAGAGACCCAGTACTTC
cdr3_aa: CASSPPAVGETQYF

v_call: TRBV27
clone_size: many
d_call: TRBD2
j_call: TRBJ2-5
cdr3_nt: TGTGCCAGCAGGGGGGGGGAGACCCAGTACTTC
cdr3_aa: CASRGGETQYF